The 5 T cell receptor beta chains in this list originate from one sample, sequenced in a study of a mutant IDH1 vaccine in newly diagnosed glioma. Antigens for these TCRs are unknown. Time point specified: week 47, end of study. A single vaccine dose contained 300 ug of mutant IDH1 20-mer peptide, and topical imiquimod was used with it. Measured with immunoSEQ multiplex PCR; TCRdb has only the in-frame clones, and not every one. The sample contains fewer than 85,000 clones, approximately 80% of which appear only once. Here the sequenced sample was PBMCs, taken from a glioma patient whose treatment included an IDH1 peptide vaccine. Receptors originate from a man aged 35-49 years with glioma.

The V and J genes are TRBV11-3 and TRBJ2-3, with 12 bases identical to TRBD2. The CDR3 consists of 16 residues. CDR1 SGHNT and CDR2 YENEEA come from the germline V gene. V dropped 5 bases and J dropped 1; count of bases not matched to a gene: 4. CDR3 DNA: TGTGCCAGCAGCGAAAGGACTAGCGGGGGCACAGATACGCAGTATTTT. It translates to CASSERTSGGTDTQYF.

This chain joins TRBV7-7 and TRBJ2-5; D perhaps matches TRBD2 (7 bases). This CDR3 has 12 amino acids. Germline V gene lookup returns CDR1 SSHAT and CDR2 FNYEAQ (reference sequence). The chain's CDR3 is CACGGAEETQYF. The CDR3 bases are TGTGCTTGTGGGGGGGCAGAAGAGACCCAGTACTTC.

This clone was seen more than once but under ten times. V usage is TRBV19 and J usage is TRBJ1-2; TRBD1 is a possible D gene (5 bases). CDR1 and CDR2 from the germline V gene are LNHDA and SQIVND (reference sequence). This CDR3 contains 15 residues. V was shortened by 5 bases and J by 5 bases, with 18 bases between the two germline ends. The CDR3 protein is CASSPPLGTGYGYTF. The CDR3 region has the DNA TGTGCCAGTAGTCCACCTCTAGGGACTGGGTATGGCTACACCTTC. Using reference TRBV19 and TRBJ1-2 for the parts outside the CDR3, the full variable domain is DGGITQSPKYLFRKEGQNVTLSCEQNLNHDAMYWYRQDPGQGLRLIYYSQIVNDFQKGDIAEGYSVSREKKESFPLTVTSAQKNPTAFYLCASSPPLGTGYGYTFGSGTRLTVV.

This chain connects TRBV6-5 to TRBJ2-7; tentatively, D is TRBD1 (5 bases). V lost 5 bases and J 2 bases, leaving 13 bases between the germline ends. The CDR3 runs to 14 residues. Germline V gene data show CDR1 as MNHEY and CDR2 as SVGAGI. CDR3 nucleotides: TGTGCCAGCAGTCCCACAGGTTACGCCTACGAGCAGTACTTC. Translated, it gives CASSPTGYAYEQYF.

This clone has more than one count but fewer than ten. V usage is TRBV30 and J usage is TRBJ1-1; TRBD1 matches at 9 bases. The CDR3 runs 11 residues. Trimming removed 7 bases from V and 10 bases from J; junction bases left unmatched: 7. Germline V gene sequence: CDR1 GTSNPN, CDR2 SVGIG (reference sequence). In nucleotides, the CDR3 is TGTGCCTCGGACAGGGGATTTTTAGCTTTCTTT. This sequence encodes CASDRGFLAFF.